The T cell receptor (beta chain) under discussion was sequenced for a study of PD-L1 blockade in urothelial cancer. Turning to the study itself: Once treatment had started, blood was analyzed at 3 weeks (second dose) and again at 6 weeks.

Trimming pared 7 bases from V and 7 bases from J, leaving 13 bases between. CDR1 and CDR2 from the germline V gene are LNHDA and SQIVND (reference sequence). This CDR3 has 13 residues. Some clones are missing from TCRdb's copy, which holds only in-frame ones; the method was immunoSEQ multiplex PCR. The data contain around 43,000 clones, 70% to 90% of them seen just once; the ten biggest clones take up around a quarter. Regarding time point: pretreatment peripheral blood. The chain employs TRBV19 and TRBJ1-4; D is ambiguous. This TCR was recovered from a donor at least 40 years old with urothelial cancer. Sequenced material: PBMCs, taken around atezolizumab (anti-PD-L1) treatment. This CDR3 is CASTPLRGEKLFF. DNA of the CDR3: TGTGCCAGTACACCACTACGGGGTGAAAAACTGTTTTTT.